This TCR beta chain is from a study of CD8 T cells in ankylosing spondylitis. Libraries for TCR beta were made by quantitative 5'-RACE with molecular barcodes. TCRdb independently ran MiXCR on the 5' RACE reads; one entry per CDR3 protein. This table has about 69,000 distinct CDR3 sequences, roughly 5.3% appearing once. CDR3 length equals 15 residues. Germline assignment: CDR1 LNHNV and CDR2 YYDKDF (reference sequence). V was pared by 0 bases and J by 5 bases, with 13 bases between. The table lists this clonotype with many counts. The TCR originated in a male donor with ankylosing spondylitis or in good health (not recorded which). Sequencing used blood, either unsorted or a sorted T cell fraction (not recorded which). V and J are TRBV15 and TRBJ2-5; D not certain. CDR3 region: CATSRDRITAETQYF. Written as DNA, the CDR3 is TGTGCCACCAGCAGAGATCGAATAACCGCGGAGACCCAGTACTTC.